Below, one T cell receptor (beta chain) is given with its context. Its cognate antigen is unknown. V lost 0 bases to trimming and J lost 6 bases; unmatched junction nucleotides: 10. The CDR3 totals 17 residues. Germline CDR1 is LNHNV and CDR2 is YYDKDF (reference sequence). This sample is part of a study of CD8+CD57+ T cells in acquired aplastic anemia. Looking at the study overall: Sorted CD4+ and CD8+ cells gave an average of approximately 3 ug of DNA. Study-wide results and caveats: Found in both controls and patients were fewer than 35 CD8+ CDR3 sequences.

Whoever was chosen for sequencing had shown CD8+CD57+ cell expansion by flow cytometry. Severe acquired aplastic anemia was present in every patient. Untreated patients provided the blood samples, with no therapy given before sampling. TCR beta VDJ and CDR3 were profiled, and genomic DNA was the template. TCRdb re-called the reads through MiXCR, storing one row per CDR3 protein. The profile shows 450,000 to 550,000 distinct CDR3 sequences, around 30% of them singletons. The chain is built from TRBV15 and TRBJ2-3; TRBD1 matches 9 bases. The clonotype comes from a human donor with aplastic anemia. The source material was sorted CD4+, CD8+, or CD8+CD57+ T cells (not recorded which) from PBMCs. Written as DNA, the CDR3 is TGTGCCACCAGCAGAGACAGGGGACAGGGAATTGAGGATACGCAGTATTTT. Protein product: CATSRDRGQGIEDTQYF.